The T cell receptor (beta chain) described here comes from a study of shared clonotypes between healthy human individuals. Findings and limits, study-wide: On the whole, naive subsets had larger estimated richness than memory subsets had.

Terminally differentiated effector memory CD45RA+ cells were excluded from the naive CD8 cells, which were CD45RO-negative and positively selected for CCR7. The CDR3 spans 14 residues. The V gene's germline CDR1 is MNHEY and CDR2 SMNVEV (reference sequence). V was clipped by 5 bases and J by 4 bases; unmatched bases: 8. Of note for this clone: The antigen remains undetermined.

Assay: immunoSEQ multiplex PCR; the TCRdb copy retains only in-frame clones and omits some. The sample yields about 2.2 million clones, about 92% seen once. The J gene is TRBJ2-7, the V gene TRBV27, with 7 bases fitting TRBD2. Sequencing used naive CD8+ T cells from PBMCs. This TCR came from a man between 18 and 29 years old in good health. Some clones in this sample may be carry-over from other donors' samples. The CDR3 nucleotides read TGTGCCAGCAGTCCGGTGAGTAGCGGGTACGAGCAGTACTTC. This translates into CASSPVSSGYEQYF.